The 13 T cell receptor beta chains given below trace back to one sample, sequenced in a study of T cell responses to AZD1222 COVID-19 vaccine. The method was immunoSEQ multiplex PCR; TCRdb's version includes in-frame clones alone and lacks a portion of them. This repertoire shows about 130,000 clones, just over 90% found once; its top ten account for 1.5% to 2%. Sequencing used peripheral blood, obtained on day 0 of AZD1222 vaccination. All receptors come from an adult in good health.

This chain uses TRBV11-2 with TRBJ1-2; D not certain. CDR1 is SGHAT and CDR2 is FQNNGV in the germline V gene. V lost 4 bases to trimming and J lost 8 bases, with 14 bases between them. CDR3 length: 13 amino acids. The CDR3: CASSSWTDGGYTF. The DNA of the CDR3 is TGTGCCAGCAGCTCCTGGACGGACGGGGGCTACACCTTC.

The gene calls are TRBV5-5 and TRBJ2-7; TRBD2 aligns across 9 bases. This CDR3 region has 15 residues. The germline V gene has CDR1 SGHKS and CDR2 YYEKEE (reference sequence). V lost 2 bases, J lost 2 bases, and 5 bases stayed unmatched. This CDR3 is CASSLGGGETYEQYF. DNA of the CDR3: TGTGCCAGCAGCTTAGGCGGGGGGGAAACCTACGAGCAGTACTTC. The whole variable domain, remainder taken from reference TRBV5-5 and TRBJ2-7, is DAGVTQSPTHLIKTRGQQVTLRCSPISGHKSVSWYQQVLGQGPQFIFQYYEKEERGRGNFPDRFSARQFPNYSSELNVNALLLGDSALYLCASSLGGGETYEQYFGPGTRLTVT.

The CDR3 region has the DNA TGCAGCGTTGTACCGCGACAGGGGGGCGGTAATTCACCCCTCCACTTT. Translated, it gives CSVVPRQGGGNSPLHF. J is TRBJ1-6 and V is TRBV29-1; TRBD1 aligns across 9 bases. V was clipped by 4 bases and J by 6 bases; unmatched bases: 10. CDR1 and CDR2 from the germline V gene are SQVTM and ANQGSEA. The length of the CDR3 is 16 residues. Variable domain in full (rest from reference TRBV29-1 and TRBJ1-6): SAVISQKPSRDICQRGTSLTIQCQVDSQVTMMFWYRQQPGQSLTLIATANQGSEATYESGFVIDKFPISRPNLTFSTLTVSNMSPEDSSIYLCSVVPRQGGGNSPLHFGNGTRLTVT.

J is TRBJ1-4 and V is TRBV15; D might be TRBD1 (6 bases). CDR1 is LNHNV and CDR2 is YYDKDF in the germline V gene (reference sequence). The V gene lost 0 bases and the J gene lost 11 bases, with 13 bases spanning the gap. The CDR3 is 14 residues long. The CDR3 DNA reads TGTGCCACCAGCAGAGAGGGGGCTAGCGAGAAACTGTTTTTT. Protein product: CATSREGASEKLFF. Supplemented by reference TRBV15 and TRBJ1-4, the full variable domain reads DAMVIQNPRYQVTQFGKPVTLSCSQTLNHNVMYWYQQKSSQAPKLLFHYYDKDFNNEADTPDNFQSRRPNTSFCFLDIRSPGLGDTAMYLCATSREGASEKLFFGSGTQLSVL.

This chain connects TRBV7-9 to TRBJ1-1, with D perhaps matching TRBD1 (6 bases). V lost 7 bases and J 4 bases, leaving 16 bases between the germline ends. Germline loops: CDR1 SEHNR, CDR2 FQNEAQ (reference sequence). This CDR3 comprises 14 residues. The CDR3: CASTPRAQGTEAFF. CDR3 DNA sequence: TGTGCCAGCACCCCTCGGGCACAGGGCACTGAAGCTTTCTTT. The variable domain in full, completed from reference TRBV7-9 and TRBJ1-1, reads DTGVSQNPRHKITKRGQNVTFRCDPISEHNRLYWYRQTLGQGPEFLTYFQNEAQLEKSRLLSDRFSAERPKGSFSTLEIQRTEQGDSAMYLCASTPRAQGTEAFFGQGTRLTVV.

The chain combines TRBV3-1 (or the pseudogene TRBV3-2) with TRBJ2-1; no clear D gene. CDR1 and CDR2 from the germline V gene are LGHDT and YNNKEL (reference sequence). The CDR3 is made up of 15 amino acids. V was trimmed by 8 bases and J by 2 bases, leaving 16 bases between them. Here the CDR3 reads CASSEPRAPYNEQFF. CDR3 in DNA: TGTGCCAGCTCTGAACCAAGGGCCCCCTACAATGAGCAGTTCTTC.

The chain is built from TRBV18 and TRBJ1-1; 9 bases map to TRBD1. Germline CDR1 is KGHSH and CDR2 is LQKENI. The CDR3 contains 15 residues. V lost 3 bases, J lost 1 base, and 3 bases stayed unmatched. This chain's CDR3 is CASSPSTGGNTEAFF. The CDR3, as DNA: TGTGCCAGCTCACCCTCGACAGGGGGGAACACTGAAGCTTTCTTT.

This chain joins TRBV2 and TRBJ1-2; a weak D match, TRBD1 (5 bases). There are 15 residues in the CDR3. The germline CDR1 and CDR2 sequences are SNHLY and FYNNEI. V gave up 4 bases and J gave up 2 bases, with 14 bases separating them. The CDR3 protein is CASSGRGLFNYGYTF. The CDR3 nucleotides are TGTGCCAGCAGTGGGAGGGGACTGTTCAACTATGGCTACACCTTC. Full variable domain (missing parts from reference TRBV2 and TRBJ1-2): EPEVTQTPSHQVTQMGQEVILRCVPISNHLYFYWYRQILGQKVEFLVSFYNNEISEKSEIFDDQFSVERPDGSNFTLKIRSTKLEDSAMYFCASSGRGLFNYGYTFGSGTRLTVV.

The chain has TRBV6-5 and TRBJ1-1; the D is unclear. Trimming took 6 bases from V and 5 from J, leaving 13 bases between them. This CDR3 has 13 residues. The germline CDR1 and CDR2 sequences are MNHEY and SVGAGI. CDR3 protein: CASRQIHGTEAFF. In nucleotides, the CDR3 is TGTGCCAGCAGGCAAATTCACGGTACTGAAGCTTTCTTT.

The genes are TRBV29-1 and TRBJ1-4; tentatively, D is TRBD1 (5 bases). CDR3 length: 15 residues. The germline V gene encodes CDR1 SQVTM and CDR2 ANQGSEA. V was pared by 4 bases and J by 7 bases, with 19 bases between. As DNA, the CDR3 is TGCAGCGTTGCTGGTGGGGCAATGGCTGGTGAAAAACTGTTTTTT. This sequence encodes CSVAGGAMAGEKLFF.

The rearrangement links TRBV2 to TRBJ1-2; TRBD1 matches at 9 bases. The germline V gene encodes CDR1 SNHLY and CDR2 FYNNEI. CDR3 length: 14 residues. Trimming cost V 7 bases and J 8 bases; bases outside gene matches: 11. The CDR3 sequence is CASNMLQGARGYTF. DNA for the CDR3: TGTGCCAGCAACATGTTACAGGGGGCGCGGGGCTACACCTTC.

The chain combines TRBV11-3 with TRBJ1-3, with no clear D. The V gene's germline CDR1 is SGHNT and CDR2 YENEEA. The CDR3 loop spans 13 amino acids. The V and J ends lost 5 bases and 3 bases respectively, with 8 bases between them. CDR3 protein: CASSPYGGNTIYF. The CDR3 DNA follows: TGTGCCAGCAGCCCATACGGTGGAAACACCATATATTTT.

The V and J genes are TRBV27 and TRBJ1-4, with D uncertain. This CDR3 comprises 14 residues. V was cut by 0 bases and J by 5 bases, with 7 bases left in between. CDR1 MNHEY and CDR2 SMNVEV come from the germline V gene (reference sequence). The CDR3, as DNA: TGTGCCAGCAGTTTATCGTCCCTAAATGAAAAACTGTTTTTT. This codes for CASSLSSLNEKLFF.